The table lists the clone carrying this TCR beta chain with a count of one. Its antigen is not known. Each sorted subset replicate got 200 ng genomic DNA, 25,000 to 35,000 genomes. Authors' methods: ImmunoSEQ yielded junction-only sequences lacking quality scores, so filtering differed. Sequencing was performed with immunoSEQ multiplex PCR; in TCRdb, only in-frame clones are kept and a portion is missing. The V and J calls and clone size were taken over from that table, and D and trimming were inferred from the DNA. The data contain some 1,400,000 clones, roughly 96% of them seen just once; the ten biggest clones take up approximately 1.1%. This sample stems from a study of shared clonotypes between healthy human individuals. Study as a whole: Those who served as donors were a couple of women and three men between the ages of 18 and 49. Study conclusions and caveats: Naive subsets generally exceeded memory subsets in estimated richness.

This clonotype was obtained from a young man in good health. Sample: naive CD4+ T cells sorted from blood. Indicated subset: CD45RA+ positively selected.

Here the CDR3 reads CASSWRTGGDYGYTF. CDR3 nucleotides: TGTGCCAGCAGTTGGAGGACAGGGGGGGACTATGGCTACACCTTC. The chain combines TRBV27 with TRBJ1-2, with 10 nucleotides matching TRBD1. V gave up 4 bases and J gave up 3 bases; unmatched junction bases: 5. The CDR3 extends over 15 amino acids. Germline V lookup: CDR1 MNHEY, CDR2 SMNVEV (reference sequence).